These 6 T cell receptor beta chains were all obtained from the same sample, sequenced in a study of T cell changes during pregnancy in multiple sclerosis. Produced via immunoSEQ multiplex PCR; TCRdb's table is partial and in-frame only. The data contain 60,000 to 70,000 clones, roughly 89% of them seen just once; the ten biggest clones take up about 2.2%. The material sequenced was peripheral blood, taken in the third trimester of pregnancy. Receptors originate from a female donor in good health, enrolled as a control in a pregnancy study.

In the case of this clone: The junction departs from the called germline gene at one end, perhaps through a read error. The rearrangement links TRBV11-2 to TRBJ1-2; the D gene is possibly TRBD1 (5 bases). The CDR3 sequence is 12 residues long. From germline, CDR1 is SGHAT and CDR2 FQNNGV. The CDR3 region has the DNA TGTGCCAGCAGTTCTGCGGTCCGGGACTCACGTTTC. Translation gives CASSSAVRDSRF.

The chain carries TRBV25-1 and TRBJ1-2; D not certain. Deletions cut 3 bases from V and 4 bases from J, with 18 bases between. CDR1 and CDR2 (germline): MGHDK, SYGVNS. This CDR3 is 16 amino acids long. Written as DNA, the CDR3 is TGTGCCAGCAGTGACCTCGCGGGCAGTTTCGGCTATGGCTACACCTTC. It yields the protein CASSDLAGSFGYGYTF.

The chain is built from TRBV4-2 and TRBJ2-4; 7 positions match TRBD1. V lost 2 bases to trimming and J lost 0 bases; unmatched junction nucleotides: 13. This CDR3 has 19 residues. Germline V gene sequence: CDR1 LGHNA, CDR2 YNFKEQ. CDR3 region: CASSQSTGTVLIAKNIQYF. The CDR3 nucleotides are TGTGCCAGCAGCCAAAGTACCGGGACAGTCTTAATAGCCAAAAACATTCAGTACTTC.

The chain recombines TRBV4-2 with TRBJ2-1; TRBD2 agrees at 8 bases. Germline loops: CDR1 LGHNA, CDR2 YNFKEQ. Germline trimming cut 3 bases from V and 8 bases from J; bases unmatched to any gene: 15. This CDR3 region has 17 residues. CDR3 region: CASSQGSGGAGWDEQFF. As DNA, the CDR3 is TGTGCCAGCAGCCAGGGTTCCGGGGGGGCCGGCTGGGATGAGCAGTTCTTC.

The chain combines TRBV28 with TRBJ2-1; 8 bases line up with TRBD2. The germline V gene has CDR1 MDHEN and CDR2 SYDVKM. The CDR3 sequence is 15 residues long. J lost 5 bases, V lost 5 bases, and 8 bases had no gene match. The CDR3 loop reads CASSTTGLGNNEQFF. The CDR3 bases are TGTGCCAGCAGTACAACGGGACTAGGTAACAATGAGCAGTTCTTC.

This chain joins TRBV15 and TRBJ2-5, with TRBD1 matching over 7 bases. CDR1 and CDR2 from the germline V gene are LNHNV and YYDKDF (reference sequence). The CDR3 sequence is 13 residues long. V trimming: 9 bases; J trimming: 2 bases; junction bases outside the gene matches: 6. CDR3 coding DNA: TGTGCCACACGACAGGGAACGCAAGAGACCCAGTACTTC. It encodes CATRQGTQETQYF.